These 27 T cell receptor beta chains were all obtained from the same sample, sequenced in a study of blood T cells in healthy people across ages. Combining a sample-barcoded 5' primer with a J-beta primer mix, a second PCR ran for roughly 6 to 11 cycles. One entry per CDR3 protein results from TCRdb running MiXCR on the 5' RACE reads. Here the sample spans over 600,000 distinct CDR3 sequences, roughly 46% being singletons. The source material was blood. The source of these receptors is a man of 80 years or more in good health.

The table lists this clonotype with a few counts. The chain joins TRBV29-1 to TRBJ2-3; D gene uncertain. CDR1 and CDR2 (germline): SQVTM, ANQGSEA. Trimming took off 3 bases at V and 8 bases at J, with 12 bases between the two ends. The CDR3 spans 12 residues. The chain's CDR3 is CSVEIQATTQYF. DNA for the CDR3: TGCAGCGTTGAGATCCAAGCGACTACGCAGTATTTT.

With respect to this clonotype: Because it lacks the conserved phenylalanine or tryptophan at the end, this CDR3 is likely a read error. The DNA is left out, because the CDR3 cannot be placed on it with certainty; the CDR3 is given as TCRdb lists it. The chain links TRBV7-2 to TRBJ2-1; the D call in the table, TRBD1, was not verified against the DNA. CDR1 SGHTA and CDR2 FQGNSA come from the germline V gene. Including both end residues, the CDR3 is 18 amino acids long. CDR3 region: CASSLGKYGQGRGYTFGS.

The CDR3 region has the DNA TGTGCCAGCAGCTTAAAAGGGGATGGGGCCTACGAGCAGTACTTC. Its translation is CASSLKGDGAYEQYF. This sequence joins TRBV7-2 and TRBJ2-7, with D perhaps TRBD1 (5 bases). The CDR3 totals 15 residues. Germline lookup yields CDR1 SGHTA and CDR2 FQGNSA. V was clipped by 2 bases and J by 2 bases, with 13 bases between them. The full variable domain, in which reference TRBV7-2 and TRBJ2-7 provide the parts outside the CDR3, is GAGVSQSPSNKVTEKGKDVELRCDPISGHTALYWYRQSLGQGLEFLIYFQGNSAPDKSGLPSDRFSAERTGGSVSTLTIQRTQQEDSAVYLCASSLKGDGAYEQYFGPGTRLTVT.

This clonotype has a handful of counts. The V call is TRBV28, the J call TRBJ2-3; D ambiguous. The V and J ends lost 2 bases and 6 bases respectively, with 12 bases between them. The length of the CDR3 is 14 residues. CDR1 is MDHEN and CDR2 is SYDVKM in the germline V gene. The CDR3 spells CASSLSHLPDTQYF. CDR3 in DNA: TGTGCCAGCAGTTTAAGTCACCTGCCGGATACGCAGTATTTT.

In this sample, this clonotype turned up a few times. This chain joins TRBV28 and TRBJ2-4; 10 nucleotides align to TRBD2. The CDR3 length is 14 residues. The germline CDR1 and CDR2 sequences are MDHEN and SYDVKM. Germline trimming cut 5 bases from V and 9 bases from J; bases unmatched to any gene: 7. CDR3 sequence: CASSPLAGSSIQYF. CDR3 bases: TGTGCCAGCAGTCCACTAGCGGGATCGAGCATTCAGTACTTC.

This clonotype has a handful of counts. DNA of the CDR3: TGCAGTGTCGACAGTGCTTCCTACGAGCAGTACTTC. Translation: CSVDSASYEQYF. The gene calls are TRBV20-1 and TRBJ2-7; D perhaps matches TRBD1 (5 bases). Germline V gene lookup returns CDR1 DFQATT and CDR2 SNEGSKA (reference sequence). The ends were cut back, 7 bases at V and 1 base at J, with 11 bases in the middle. This CDR3 spans 12 amino acids.

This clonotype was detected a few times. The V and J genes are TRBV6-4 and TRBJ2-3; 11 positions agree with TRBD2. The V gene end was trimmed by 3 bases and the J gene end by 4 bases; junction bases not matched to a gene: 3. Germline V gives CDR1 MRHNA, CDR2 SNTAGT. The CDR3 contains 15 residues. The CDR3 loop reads CASSDELAGADTQYF. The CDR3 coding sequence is TGTGCCAGCAGTGATGAACTAGCGGGAGCAGATACGCAGTATTTT.

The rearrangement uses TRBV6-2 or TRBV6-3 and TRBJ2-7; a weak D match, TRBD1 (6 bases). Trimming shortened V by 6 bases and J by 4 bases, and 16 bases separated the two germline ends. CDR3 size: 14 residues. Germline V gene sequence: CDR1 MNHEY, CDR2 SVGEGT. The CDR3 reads CASRDTGNRYEQYF. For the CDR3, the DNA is TGTGCCAGCAGGGATACAGGGAACCGGTACGAGCAGTACTTC.

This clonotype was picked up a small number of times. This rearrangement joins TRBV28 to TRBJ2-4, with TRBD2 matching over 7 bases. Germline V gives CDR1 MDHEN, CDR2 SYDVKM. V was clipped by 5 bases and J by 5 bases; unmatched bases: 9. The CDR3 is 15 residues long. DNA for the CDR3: TGTGCCAGCAGTCCCGCGGGGGAGGGTGAAAACATTCAGTACTTC. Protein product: CASSPAGEGENIQYF.

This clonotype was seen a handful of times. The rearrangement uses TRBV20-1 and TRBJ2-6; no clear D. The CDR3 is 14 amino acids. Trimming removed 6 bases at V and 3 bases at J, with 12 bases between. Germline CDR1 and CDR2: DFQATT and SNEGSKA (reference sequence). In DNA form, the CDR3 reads TGCAGTGCCCCCCCCAATATTGGGGCCAACGTCCTGACTTTC. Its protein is CSAPPNIGANVLTF.

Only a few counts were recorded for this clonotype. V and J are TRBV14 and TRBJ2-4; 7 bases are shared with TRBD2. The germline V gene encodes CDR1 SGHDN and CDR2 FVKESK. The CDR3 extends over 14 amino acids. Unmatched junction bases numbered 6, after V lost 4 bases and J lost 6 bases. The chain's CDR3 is CASSRPAGLNIQYF. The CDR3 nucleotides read TGTGCCAGCAGCCGCCCAGCGGGGTTAAACATTCAGTACTTC.

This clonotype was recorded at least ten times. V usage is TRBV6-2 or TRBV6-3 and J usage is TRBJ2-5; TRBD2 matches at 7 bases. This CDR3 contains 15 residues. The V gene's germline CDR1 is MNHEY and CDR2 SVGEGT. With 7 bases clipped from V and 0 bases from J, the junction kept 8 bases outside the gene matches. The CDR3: CASTGGTTYQETQYF. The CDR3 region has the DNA TGTGCCAGCACCGGGGGGACTACGTACCAAGAGACCCAGTACTTC.

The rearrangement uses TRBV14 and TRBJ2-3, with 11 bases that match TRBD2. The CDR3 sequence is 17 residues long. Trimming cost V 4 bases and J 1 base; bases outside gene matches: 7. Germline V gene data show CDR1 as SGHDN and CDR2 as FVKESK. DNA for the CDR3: TGTGCCAGCAGCCCGATAGGACTAGCGGGCCGCACAGATACGCAGTATTTT. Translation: CASSPIGLAGRTDTQYF. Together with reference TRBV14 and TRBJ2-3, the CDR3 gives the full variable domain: EAGVTQFPSHSVIEKGQTVTLRCDPISGHDNLYWYRRVMGKEIKFLLHFVKESKQDESGMPNNRFLAERTGGTYSTLKVQPAELEDSGVYFCASSPIGLAGRTDTQYFGPGTRLTVL.

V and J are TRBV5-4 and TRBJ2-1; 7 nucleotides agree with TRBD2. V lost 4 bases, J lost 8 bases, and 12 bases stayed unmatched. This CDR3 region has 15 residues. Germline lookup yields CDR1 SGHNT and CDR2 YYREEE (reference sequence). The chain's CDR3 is CASSATSAPGDEQFF. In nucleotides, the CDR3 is TGTGCCAGCAGCGCCACTAGCGCCCCAGGCGATGAGCAGTTCTTC.

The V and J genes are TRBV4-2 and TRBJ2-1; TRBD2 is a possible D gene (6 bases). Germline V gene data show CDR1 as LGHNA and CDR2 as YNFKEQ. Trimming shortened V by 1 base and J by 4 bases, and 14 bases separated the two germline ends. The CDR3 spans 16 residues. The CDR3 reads CASSQGGSGNYNEQFF. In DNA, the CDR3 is TGTGCCAGCAGCCAAGGAGGTAGCGGAAATTACAATGAGCAGTTCTTC.

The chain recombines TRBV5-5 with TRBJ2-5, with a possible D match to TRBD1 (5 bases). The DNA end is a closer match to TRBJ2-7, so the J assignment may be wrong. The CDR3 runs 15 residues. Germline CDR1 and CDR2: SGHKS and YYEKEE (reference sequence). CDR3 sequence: CASSLARTRVNEQYF. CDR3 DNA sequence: TGTGCCAGCAGCTTGGCGCGGACAAGGGTGAACGAGCAGTACTTC.

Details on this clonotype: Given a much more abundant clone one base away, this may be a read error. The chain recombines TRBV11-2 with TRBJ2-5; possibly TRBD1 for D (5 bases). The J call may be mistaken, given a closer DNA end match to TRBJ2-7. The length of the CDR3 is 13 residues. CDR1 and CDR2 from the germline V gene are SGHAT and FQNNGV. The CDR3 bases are TGTGCCAGCAGCCCGACAGTTTTTGGCGAGCAGTACTTC. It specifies CASSPTVFGEQYF.

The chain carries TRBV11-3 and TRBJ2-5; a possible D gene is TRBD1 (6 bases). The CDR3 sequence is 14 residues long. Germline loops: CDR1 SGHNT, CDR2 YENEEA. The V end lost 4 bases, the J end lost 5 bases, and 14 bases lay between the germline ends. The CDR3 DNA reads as TGTGCCAGCAGCTCCAGAGGGGGTTCCGAGACCCAGTACTTC. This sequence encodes CASSSRGGSETQYF.

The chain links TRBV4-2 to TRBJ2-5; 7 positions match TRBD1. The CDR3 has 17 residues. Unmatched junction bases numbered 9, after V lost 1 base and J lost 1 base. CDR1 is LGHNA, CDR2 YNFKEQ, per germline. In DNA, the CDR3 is TGTGCCAGCAGCCAAGGGAAGCAGACAGGGATCCAAGAGACCCAGTACTTC. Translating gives CASSQGKQTGIQETQYF.

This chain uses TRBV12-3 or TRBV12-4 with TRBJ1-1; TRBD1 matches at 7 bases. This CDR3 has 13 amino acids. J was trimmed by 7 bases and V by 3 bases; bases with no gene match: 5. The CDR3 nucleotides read TGTGCCAGCAGTTTTGACAGGGAGGGTGAAGCTTTCTTT. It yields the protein CASSFDREGEAFF.

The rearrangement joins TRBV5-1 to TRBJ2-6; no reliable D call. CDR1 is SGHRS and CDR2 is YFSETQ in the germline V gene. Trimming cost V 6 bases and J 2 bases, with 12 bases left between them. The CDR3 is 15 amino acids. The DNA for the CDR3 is TGCGCCAGCAAATTAGAGATGGCTGGGGCCAACGTCCTGACTTTC. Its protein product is CASKLEMAGANVLTF.

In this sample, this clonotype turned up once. The CDR3 loop reads CASSTGPRTSNEQFF. CDR3 nucleotide sequence: TGTGCCAGCAGCACGGGACCCCGAACCTCCAATGAGCAGTTCTTC. The chain links TRBV7-3 to TRBJ2-1; D is perhaps TRBD1 or TRBD2 (5 bases each). Trimming stripped 5 bases from V and 6 bases from J, with 17 bases between. The V gene's germline CDR1 is SGHTA and CDR2 FQGTGA. This CDR3 comprises 15 residues.

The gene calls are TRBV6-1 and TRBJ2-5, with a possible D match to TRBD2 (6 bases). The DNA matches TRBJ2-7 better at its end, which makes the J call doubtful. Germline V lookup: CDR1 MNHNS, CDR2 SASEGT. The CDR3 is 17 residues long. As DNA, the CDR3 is TGTGCCAGCAGTGAAATTAATGCGGAGGGGCCGTGGAGCGAGCAGTACTTC. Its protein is CASSEINAEGPWSEQYF.

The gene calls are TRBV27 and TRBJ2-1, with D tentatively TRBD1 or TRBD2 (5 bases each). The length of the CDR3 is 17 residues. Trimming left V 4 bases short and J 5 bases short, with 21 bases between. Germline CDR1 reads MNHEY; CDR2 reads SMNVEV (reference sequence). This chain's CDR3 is CASSYARGGRSDNEQFF. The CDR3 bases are TGTGCCAGCAGTTACGCCCGTGGGGGACGTTCGGACAATGAGCAGTTCTTC.

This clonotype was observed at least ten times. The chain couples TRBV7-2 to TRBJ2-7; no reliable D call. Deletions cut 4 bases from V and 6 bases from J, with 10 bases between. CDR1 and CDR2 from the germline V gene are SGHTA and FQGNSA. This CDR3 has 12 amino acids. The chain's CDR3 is CASSSSRSEQYF. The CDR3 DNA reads TGTGCCAGCAGCTCCTCGCGGTCCGAGCAGTACTTC. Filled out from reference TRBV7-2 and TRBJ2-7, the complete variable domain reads GAGVSQSPSNKVTEKGKDVELRCDPISGHTALYWYRQSLGQGLEFLIYFQGNSAPDKSGLPSDRFSAERTGGSVSTLTIQRTQQEDSAVYLCASSSSRSEQYFGPGTRLTVT.

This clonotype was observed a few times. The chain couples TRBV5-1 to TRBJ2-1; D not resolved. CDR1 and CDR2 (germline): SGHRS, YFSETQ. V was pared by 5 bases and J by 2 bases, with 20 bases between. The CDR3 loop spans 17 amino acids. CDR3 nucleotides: TGCGCCAGCAGACCGACCTTTGCGACCGATACCTACAATGAGCAGTTCTTC. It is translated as CASRPTFATDTYNEQFF.

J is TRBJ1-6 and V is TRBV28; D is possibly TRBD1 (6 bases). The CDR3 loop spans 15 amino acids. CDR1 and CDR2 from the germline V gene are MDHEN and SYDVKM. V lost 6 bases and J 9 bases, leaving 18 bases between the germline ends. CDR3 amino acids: CASRARGAQGSPLHF. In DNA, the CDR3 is TGTGCCAGCAGGGCCCGGGGGGCCCAGGGTTCACCCCTCCACTTT. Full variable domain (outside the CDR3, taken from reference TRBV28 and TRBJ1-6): DVKVTQSSRYLVKRTGEKVFLECVQDMDHENMFWYRQDPGLGLRLIYFSYDVKMKEKGDIPEGYSVSREKKERFSLILESASTNQTSMYLCASRARGAQGSPLHFGNGTRLTVT.